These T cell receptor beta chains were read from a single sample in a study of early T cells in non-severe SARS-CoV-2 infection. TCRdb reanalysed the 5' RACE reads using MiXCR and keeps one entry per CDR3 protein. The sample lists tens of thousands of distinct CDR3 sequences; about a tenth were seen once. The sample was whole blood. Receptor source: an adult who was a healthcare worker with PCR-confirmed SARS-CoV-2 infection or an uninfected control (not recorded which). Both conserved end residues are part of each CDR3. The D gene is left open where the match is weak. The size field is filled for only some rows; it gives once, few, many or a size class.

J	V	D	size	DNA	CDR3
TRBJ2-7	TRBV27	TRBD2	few	TGTGCCAGCAGTCCGACTAGCGGGAGGAAGCAGTACTTC	CASSPTSGRKQYF
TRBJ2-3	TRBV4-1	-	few	TGCGCCAGCAGCCAAGTCTTCGGCGTGATGTCAGATACGCAGTATTTT	CASSQVFGVMSDTQYF
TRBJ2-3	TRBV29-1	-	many	TGCAGCGTTGAAGATCGGTTCAGGGGCACGACAGATACGCAGTATTTT	CSVEDRFRGTTDTQYF
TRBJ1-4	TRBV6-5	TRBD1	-	TGTGCCAGCAGAACAGGGGGCATAGATAATGAAAAACTGTTTTTT	CASRTGGIDNEKLFF
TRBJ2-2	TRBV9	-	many	TGTGCCAGCAGCGTAGGGGGAGATCTCGGGGAGCTGTTTTTT	CASSVGGDLGELFF
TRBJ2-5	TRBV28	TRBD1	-	TGTGCCAGCAGTCCGGACAGGGGTCACCAAGAGACCCAGTACTTC	CASSPDRGHQETQYF
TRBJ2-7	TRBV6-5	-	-	TGTGCCAGCAGGTATTTGTCGGGACCTTTCTACGAGCAGTACTTC	CASRYLSGPFYEQYF
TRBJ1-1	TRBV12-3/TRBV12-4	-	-	TGTGCCAGCGCTATGGGCCAGGGGAACACTGAAGCTTTCTTT	CASAMGQGNTEAFF
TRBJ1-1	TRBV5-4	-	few	TGTGCCAGCAGGGCAGGGACCACTGAAGCTTTCTTT	CASRAGTTEAFF
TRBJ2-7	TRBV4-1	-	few	TGCGTCAGCAGCCAAGTTCCCCCTCTTTCTGTCGTCGGCGAGCAGTACTTC	CVSSQVPPLSVVGEQYF
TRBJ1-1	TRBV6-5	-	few	TGTGCCAGCAGTTATGCAGGGGCGCAAACTGAAGCTTTCTTT	CASSYAGAQTEAFF
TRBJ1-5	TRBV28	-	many	TGTGCCAGCCCCCCGGGGACGGGTGTTCAGCCCCAGCATTTT	CASPPGTGVQPQHF
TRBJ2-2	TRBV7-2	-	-	TGTGCCAGCAGCTTAAACCGGGACGCCGTTAATCCCGGGGAGCTGTTTTTT	CASSLNRDAVNPGELFF
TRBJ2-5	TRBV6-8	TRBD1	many	TGTGCCAGCCCAAAACCGGGACAGGGTATCGCGACCCAGTACTTC	CASPKPGQGIATQYF
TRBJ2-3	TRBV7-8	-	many	TGTGCCAGCAGCCTCCAGACTTTTGGGGATACGCAGTATTTT	CASSLQTFGDTQYF
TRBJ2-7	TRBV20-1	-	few	TGCAGTGCTAGAGGTAGCTCCAAGCAGTACTTC	CSARGSSKQYF
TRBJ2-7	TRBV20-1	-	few	TGCAGTGCTAGACTAATCAGGGGATACGAGCAGTACTTC	CSARLIRGYEQYF
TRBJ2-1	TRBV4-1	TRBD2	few	TGCGCCAGCAGCCCCCGAGGAGCGGGGGGAGACAATGAGCAGTTCTTC	CASSPRGAGGDNEQFF
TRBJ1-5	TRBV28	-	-	TGTGCCAGCGGCGGGGCAGGGCAGCCCCAGCATTTT	CASGGAGQPQHF
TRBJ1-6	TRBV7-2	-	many	TGTGCCAGCAGCCCAGTTGATGCGTCACCCCTCCACTTT	CASSPVDASPLHF
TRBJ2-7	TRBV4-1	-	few	TGCGCCAGCAGCCCCAGGCGGGTACAGAGGGACGAGCAGTACTTC	CASSPRRVQRDEQYF
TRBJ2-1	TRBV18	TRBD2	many	TGTGCCAGCTCACCACCGGGAGCGGGAGTTCAACACAATGAGCAGTTCTTC	CASSPPGAGVQHNEQFF
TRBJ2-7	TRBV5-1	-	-	TGCGCCAGCAGCCTCGGAGGGGGAGGCGAGCAGTACTTC	CASSLGGGGEQYF
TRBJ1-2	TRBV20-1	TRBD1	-	TGCAGTGCATCCCGGGACAGCTCGGACGGCTACACCTTC	CSASRDSSDGYTF
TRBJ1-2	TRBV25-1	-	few	TGTGCCAGCAGTGCATACTATGGCTACACCTTC	CASSAYYGYTF
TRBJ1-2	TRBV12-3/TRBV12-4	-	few	TGTGCCAGCAGTCCACAGGGTACCTATGGCTACACCTTC	CASSPQGTYGYTF
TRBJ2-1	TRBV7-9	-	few	TGTGCCAGCAGCTTACCACGTATCGCGAACAATGAGCAGTTCTTC	CASSLPRIANNEQFF